This T cell receptor beta chain was identified in a study of glioma-infiltrating T cells. Whole-study results and caveats: Gliomas, especially low-grade, showed above-expected tissue-blood divergence; non-neoplastic patients showed below.

A note on this clonotype: Its antigen is not known.

Trimming stripped 4 bases from V and 0 bases from J, with 12 bases between. Germline V gives CDR1 SGDLS, CDR2 YYNGEE. The CDR3 runs to 15 residues. TCR alpha and beta CDR3 regions were amplified from RNA using iRepertoire nested multiplex PCR. Input was roughly 100-450 ng of tissue mRNA or PBMC total RNA. MiXCR was run by TCRdb on the multiplex PCR reads, yielding one entry per CDR3 protein. The sample holds about 190,000 distinct CDR3 sequences; over 30% are singletons and the top ten take around 20%. The J gene is TRBJ2-3, the V gene TRBV9; D is possibly TRBD1 or TRBD2 (5 bases each). Sequencing used glioma tissue, nonneoplastic brain tissue, or PBMCs (not recorded which). This clonotype was sampled from a human donor with low-grade glioma or glioblastoma, undergoing nonglioma brain surgery, or in good health (not recorded which). The CDR3 bases are TGTGCCAGCAGCCCGAACGGGGCTAGCACAGATACGCAGTATTTT. Encoded protein: CASSPNGASTDTQYF.